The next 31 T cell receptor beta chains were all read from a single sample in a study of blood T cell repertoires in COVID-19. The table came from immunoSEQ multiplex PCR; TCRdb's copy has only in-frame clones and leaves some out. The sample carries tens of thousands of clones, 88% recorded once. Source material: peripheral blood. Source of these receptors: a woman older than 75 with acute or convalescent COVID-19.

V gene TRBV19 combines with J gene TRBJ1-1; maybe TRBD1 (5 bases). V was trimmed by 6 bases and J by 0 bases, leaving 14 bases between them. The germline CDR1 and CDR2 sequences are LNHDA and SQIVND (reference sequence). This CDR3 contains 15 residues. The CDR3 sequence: CASSPRGSLNTEAFF. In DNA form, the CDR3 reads TGTGCCAGTAGCCCTCGGGGGAGCCTGAACACTGAAGCTTTCTTT.

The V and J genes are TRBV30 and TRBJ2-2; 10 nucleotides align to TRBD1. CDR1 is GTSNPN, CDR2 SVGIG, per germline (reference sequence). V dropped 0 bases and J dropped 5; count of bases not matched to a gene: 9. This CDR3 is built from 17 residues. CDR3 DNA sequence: TGTGCCTGGAGTGTAAGGGTCGGGACAGGGGATACCGGGGAGCTGTTTTTT. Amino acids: CAWSVRVGTGDTGELFF.

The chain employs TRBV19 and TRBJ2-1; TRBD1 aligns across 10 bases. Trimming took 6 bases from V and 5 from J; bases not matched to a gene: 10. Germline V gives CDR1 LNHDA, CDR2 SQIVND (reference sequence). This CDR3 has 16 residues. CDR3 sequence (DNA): TGTGCCAGTAGCGCCTGGGACAGGGGATTAGACAATGAGCAGTTCTTC. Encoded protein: CASSAWDRGLDNEQFF.

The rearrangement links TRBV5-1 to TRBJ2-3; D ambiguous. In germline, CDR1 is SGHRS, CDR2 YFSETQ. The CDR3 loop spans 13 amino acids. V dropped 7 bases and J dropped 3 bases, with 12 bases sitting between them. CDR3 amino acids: CASGRVSTDTQYF. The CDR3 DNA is TGCGCCAGCGGGCGTGTAAGTACAGATACGCAGTATTTT. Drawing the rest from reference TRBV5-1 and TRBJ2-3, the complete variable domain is KAGVTQTPRYLIKTRGQQVTLSCSPISGHRSVSWYQQTPGQGLQFLFEYFSETQRNKGNFPGRFSGRQFSNSRSEMNVSTLELGDSALYLCASGRVSTDTQYFGPGTRLTVL.

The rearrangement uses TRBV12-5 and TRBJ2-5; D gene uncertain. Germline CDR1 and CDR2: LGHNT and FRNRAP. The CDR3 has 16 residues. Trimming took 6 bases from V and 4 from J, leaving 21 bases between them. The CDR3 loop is CASGSPLGGHPETQYF. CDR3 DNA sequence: TGTGCTAGTGGATCCCCCCTCGGCGGCCACCCAGAGACCCAGTACTTC.

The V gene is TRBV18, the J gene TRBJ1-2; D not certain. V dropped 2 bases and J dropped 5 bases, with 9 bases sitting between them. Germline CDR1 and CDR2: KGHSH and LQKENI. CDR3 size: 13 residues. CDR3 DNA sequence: TGTGCCAGCTCACCATTGACACCGTATGGCTACACCTTC. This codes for CASSPLTPYGYTF.

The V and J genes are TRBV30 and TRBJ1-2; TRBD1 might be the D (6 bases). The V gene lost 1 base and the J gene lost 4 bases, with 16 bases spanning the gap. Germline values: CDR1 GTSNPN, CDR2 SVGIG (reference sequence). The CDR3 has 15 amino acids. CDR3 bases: TGTGCCTGGAGTGACGAACAGGGACGTGGCTATGGCTACACCTTC. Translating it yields CAWSDEQGRGYGYTF. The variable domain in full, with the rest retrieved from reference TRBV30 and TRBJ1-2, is SQTIHQWPATLVQPVGSPLSLECTVEGTSNPNLYWYRQAAGRGLQLLFYSVGIGQISSEVPQNLSASRPQDRQFILSSKKLLLSDSGFYLCAWSDEQGRGYGYTFGSGTRLTVV.

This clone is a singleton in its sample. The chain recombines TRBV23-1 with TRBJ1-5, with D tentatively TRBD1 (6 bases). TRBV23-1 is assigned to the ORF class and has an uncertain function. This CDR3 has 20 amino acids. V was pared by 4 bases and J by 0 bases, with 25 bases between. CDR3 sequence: CASSLLLRDTGKNSNQPQHF. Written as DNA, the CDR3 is TGCGCCAGCAGTCTCCTACTCCGGGACACAGGAAAGAATAGCAATCAGCCCCAGCATTTT.

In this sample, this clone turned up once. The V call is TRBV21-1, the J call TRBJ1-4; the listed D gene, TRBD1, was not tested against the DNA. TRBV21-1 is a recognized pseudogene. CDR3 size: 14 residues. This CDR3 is CASRDRGPERIMFF. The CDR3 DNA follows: TGTGCCAGCAGAGACAGGGGACCTGAGAGAATAATGTTTTTT.

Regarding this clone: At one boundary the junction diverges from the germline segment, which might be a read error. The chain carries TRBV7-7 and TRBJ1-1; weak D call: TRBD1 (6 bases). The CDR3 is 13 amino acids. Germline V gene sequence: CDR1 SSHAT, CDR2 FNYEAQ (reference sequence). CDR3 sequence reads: CASSSAGETEAFF. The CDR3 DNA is TGTGCTAGCAGCTCAGCAGGGGAAACCGAAGCTTTCTTT.

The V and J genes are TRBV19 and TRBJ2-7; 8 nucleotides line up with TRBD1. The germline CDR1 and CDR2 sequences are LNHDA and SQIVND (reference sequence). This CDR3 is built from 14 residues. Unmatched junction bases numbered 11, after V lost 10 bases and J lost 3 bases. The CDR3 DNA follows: TGTGCCACAAGAGGACAGGGCGCCCACTACGAGCAGTACTTC. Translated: CATRGQGAHYEQYF. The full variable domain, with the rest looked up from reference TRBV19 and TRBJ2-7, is DGGITQSPKYLFRKEGQNVTLSCEQNLNHDAMYWYRQDPGQGLRLIYYSQIVNDFQKGDIAEGYSVSREKKESFPLTVTSAQKNPTAFYLCATRGQGAHYEQYFGPGTRLTVT.

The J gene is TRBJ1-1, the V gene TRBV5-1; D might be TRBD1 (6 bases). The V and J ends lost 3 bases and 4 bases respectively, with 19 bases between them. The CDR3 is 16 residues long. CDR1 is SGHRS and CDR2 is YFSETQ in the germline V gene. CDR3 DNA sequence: TGCGCCAGCAGCTGGGGGGGCAGCCACCTTTTCACTGAAGCTTTCTTT. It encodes CASSWGGSHLFTEAFF.

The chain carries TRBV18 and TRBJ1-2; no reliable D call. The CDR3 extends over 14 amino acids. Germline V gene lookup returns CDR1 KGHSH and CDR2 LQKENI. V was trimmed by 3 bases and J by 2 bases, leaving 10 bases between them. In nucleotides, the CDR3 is TGTGCCAGCTCACCTACACCAGCGAACTATGGCTACACCTTC. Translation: CASSPTPANYGYTF.

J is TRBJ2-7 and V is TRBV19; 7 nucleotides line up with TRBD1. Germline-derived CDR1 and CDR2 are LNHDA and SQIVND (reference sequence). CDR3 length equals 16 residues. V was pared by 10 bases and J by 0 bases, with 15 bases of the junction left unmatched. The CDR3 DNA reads TGTGCCACCGCGAGTGGGGGCAGGGGGAGCTCCTACGAGCAGTACTTC. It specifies CATASGGRGSSYEQYF.

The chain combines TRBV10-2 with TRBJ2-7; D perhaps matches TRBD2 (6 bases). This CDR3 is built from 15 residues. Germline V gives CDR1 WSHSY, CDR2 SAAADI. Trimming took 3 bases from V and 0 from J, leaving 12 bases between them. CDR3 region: CASSEVGGLSYEQYF. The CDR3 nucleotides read TGCGCCAGCAGTGAAGTGGGAGGACTCTCCTACGAGCAGTACTTC.

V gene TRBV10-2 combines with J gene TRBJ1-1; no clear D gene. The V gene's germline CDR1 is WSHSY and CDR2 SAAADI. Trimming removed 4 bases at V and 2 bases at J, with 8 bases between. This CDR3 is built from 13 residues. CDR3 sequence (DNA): TGCGCCAGCAGTGCCCAGTCCAACACTGAAGCTTTCTTT. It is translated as CASSAQSNTEAFF.

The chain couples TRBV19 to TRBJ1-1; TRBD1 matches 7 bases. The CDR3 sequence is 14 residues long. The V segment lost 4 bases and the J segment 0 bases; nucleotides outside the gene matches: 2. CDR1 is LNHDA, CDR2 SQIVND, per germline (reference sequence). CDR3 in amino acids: CASSRTGVNTEAFF. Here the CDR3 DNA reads TGTGCCAGTAGTAGAACAGGGGTGAACACTGAAGCTTTCTTT. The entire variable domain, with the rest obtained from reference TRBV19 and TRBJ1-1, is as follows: DGGITQSPKYLFRKEGQNVTLSCEQNLNHDAMYWYRQDPGQGLRLIYYSQIVNDFQKGDIAEGYSVSREKKESFPLTVTSAQKNPTAFYLCASSRTGVNTEAFFGQGTRLTVV.

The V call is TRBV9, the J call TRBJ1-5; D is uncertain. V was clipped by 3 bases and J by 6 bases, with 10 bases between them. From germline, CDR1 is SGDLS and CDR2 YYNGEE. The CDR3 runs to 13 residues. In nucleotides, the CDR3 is TGTGCCAGCAGCGACGACGGGAGTCAGCCCCAGCATTTT. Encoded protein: CASSDDGSQPQHF. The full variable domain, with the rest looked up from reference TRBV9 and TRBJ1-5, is DSGVTQTPKHLITATGQRVTLRCSPRSGDLSVYWYQQSLDQGLQFLIQYYNGEERAKGNILERFSAQQFPDLHSELNLSSLELGDSALYFCASSDDGSQPQHFGDGTRLSIL.

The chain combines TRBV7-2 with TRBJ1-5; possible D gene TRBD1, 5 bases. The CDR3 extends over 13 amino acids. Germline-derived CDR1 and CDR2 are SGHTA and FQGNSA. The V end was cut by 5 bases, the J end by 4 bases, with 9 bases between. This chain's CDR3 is CASSLQENQPQHF. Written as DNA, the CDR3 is TGTGCCAGCAGCCTACAGGAAAATCAGCCCCAGCATTTT.

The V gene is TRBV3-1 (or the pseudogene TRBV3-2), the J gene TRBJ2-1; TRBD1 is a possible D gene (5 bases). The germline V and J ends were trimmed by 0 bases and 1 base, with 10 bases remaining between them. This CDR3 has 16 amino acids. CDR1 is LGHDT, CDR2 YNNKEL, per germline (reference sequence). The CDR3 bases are TGTGCCAGCAGCCAAGAGGGGCGATGGTCCTACAATGAGCAGTTCTTC. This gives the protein CASSQEGRWSYNEQFF.

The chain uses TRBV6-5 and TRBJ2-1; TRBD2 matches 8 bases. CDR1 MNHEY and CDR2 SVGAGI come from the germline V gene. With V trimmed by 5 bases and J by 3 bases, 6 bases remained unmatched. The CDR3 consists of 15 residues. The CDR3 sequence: CASSMSGRSYNEQFF. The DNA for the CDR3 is TGTGCCAGCAGTATGAGCGGGAGAAGCTACAATGAGCAGTTCTTC.

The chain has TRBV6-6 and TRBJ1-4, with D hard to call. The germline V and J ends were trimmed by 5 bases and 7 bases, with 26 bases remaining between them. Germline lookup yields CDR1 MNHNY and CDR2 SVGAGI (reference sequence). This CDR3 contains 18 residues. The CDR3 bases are TGTGCCAGCAGTCCGAACCCGGGAGCGGTCCCCTCCGGTGAAAAACTGTTTTTT. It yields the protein CASSPNPGAVPSGEKLFF.

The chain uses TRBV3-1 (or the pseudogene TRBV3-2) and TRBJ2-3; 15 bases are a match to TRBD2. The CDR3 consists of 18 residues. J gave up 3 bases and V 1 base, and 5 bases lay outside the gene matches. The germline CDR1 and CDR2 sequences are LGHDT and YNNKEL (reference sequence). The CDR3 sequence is CASSQGTSGRGVTDTQYF. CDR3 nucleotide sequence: TGTGCCAGCAGCCAAGGGACTAGCGGGAGGGGGGTAACAGATACGCAGTATTTT.

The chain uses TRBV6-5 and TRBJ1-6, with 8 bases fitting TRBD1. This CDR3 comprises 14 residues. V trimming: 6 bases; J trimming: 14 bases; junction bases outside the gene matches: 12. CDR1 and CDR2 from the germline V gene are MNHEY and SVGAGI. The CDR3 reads CASRPGTGLSALHF. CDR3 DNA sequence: TGTGCCAGCAGACCCGGGACAGGCCTATCGGCCCTCCACTTT.

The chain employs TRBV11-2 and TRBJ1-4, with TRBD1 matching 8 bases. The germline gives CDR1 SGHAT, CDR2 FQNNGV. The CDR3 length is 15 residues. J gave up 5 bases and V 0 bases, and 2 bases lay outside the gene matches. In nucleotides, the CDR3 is TGTGCCAGCAGCTTAGAGGGACAGGCGAATGAAAAACTGTTTTTT. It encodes CASSLEGQANEKLFF.

CDR3 coding DNA: TGTGCCAGCAGTTACCGACAGGGGGCGAACACCGGGGAGCTGTTTTTT. Protein product: CASSYRQGANTGELFF. This chain links TRBV6-6 with TRBJ2-2; 9 bases are a match to TRBD1. After removal of 2 bases from V and 0 bases from J, the junction contained 1 base not matched to a gene. Germline assignment: CDR1 MNHNY and CDR2 SVGAGI (reference sequence). The CDR3 has 16 amino acids.

CDR3 coding DNA: TGTGCCAGCAGCCAAGAGAAGTTGACTAGCACAGATACGCAGTATTTT. This sequence encodes CASSQEKLTSTDTQYF. This sequence joins TRBV14 and TRBJ2-3, with unresolved D. The V gene lost 0 bases and the J gene lost 0 bases, with 10 bases spanning the gap. Germline lookup yields CDR1 SGHDN and CDR2 FVKESK. The CDR3 totals 16 residues.

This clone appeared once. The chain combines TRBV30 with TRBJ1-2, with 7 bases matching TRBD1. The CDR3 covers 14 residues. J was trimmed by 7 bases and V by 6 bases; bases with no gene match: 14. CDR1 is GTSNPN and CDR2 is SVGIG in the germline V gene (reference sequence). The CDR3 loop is CACSTGTASGGYTF. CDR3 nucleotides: TGTGCCTGCAGTACCGGGACAGCTTCAGGTGGCTACACCTTC.

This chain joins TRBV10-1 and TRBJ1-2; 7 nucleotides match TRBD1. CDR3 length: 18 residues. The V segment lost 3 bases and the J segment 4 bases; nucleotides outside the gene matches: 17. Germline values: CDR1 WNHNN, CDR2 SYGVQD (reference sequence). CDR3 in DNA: TGCGCCAGCAGTGACCCTCCTAAGGCAGGGGGTCAGGTCTATGGCTACACCTTC. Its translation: CASSDPPKAGGQVYGYTF.

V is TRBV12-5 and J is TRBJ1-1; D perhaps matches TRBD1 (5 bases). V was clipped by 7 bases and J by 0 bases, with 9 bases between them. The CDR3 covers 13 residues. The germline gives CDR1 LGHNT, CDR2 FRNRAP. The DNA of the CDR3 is TGTGCTAGTGCCCGGGGGGTGAACACTGAAGCTTTCTTT. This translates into CASARGVNTEAFF.

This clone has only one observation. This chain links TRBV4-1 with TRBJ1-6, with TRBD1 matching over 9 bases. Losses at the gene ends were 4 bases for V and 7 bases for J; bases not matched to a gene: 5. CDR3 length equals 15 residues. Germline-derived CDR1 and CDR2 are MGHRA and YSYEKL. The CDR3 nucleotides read TGCGCCAGCAGCCTCCGGGACAGGGACAATTCACCCCTCCACTTT. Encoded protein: CASSLRDRDNSPLHF.